The rows below give T cell receptor beta chains drawn from one sample of a study of T cells in Graves' hyperthyroidism and ophthalmopathy. Each CDR3 protein is one row after TCRdb ran MiXCR on the multiplex PCR reads. In the table there are almost 500,000 distinct CDR3 sequences, roughly 23% of which are singletons. Sample: blood. These receptors were obtained from a woman aged 70-85 years with Graves' ophthalmopathy. The CDR3 runs from the conserved cysteine through the conserved F or W. Fields, in order: clone size, V gene, D gene, J gene, CDR3 protein, CDR3 DNA. A D gene is named only where the DNA matches it firmly. Clone sizes are given selectively: once, few, many, or a class where the clone is expanded.

many,TRBV3-1,TRBD1,TRBJ1-5,CASSQAPGGQQPQHF,TGTGCCAGCAGCCAAGCGCCAGGGGGCCAGCAGCCCCAGCATTTT
-,TRBV4-3,-,TRBJ1-2,CASSQEGVLSGYTF,TGCGCCAGCAGCCAAGAGGGGGTTCTCTCTGGCTACACCTTC
many,TRBV7-2,TRBD2,TRBJ2-1,CASSLVGLAGDNEQFF,TGTGCCAGCAGCTTAGTGGGTCTAGCGGGAGACAATGAGCAGTTCTTC
-,TRBV19,TRBD1,TRBJ2-7,CASSHLTGTGSYEQYF,TGTGCCAGTAGCCATCTTACCGGGACAGGGTCCTACGAGCAGTACTTC
few,TRBV7-8,TRBD1,TRBJ2-7,CASSPQGQAASYEQYF,TGTGCCAGCAGCCCACAGGGACAGGCCGCTTCCTACGAGCAGTACTTC
many,TRBV12-3/TRBV12-4,-,TRBJ1-2,CASIWAPTGGYTF,TGTGCCAGCATCTGGGCCCCCACAGGGGGCTACACCTTC
-,TRBV18,-,TRBJ1-5,CASSPPGRSSNQPQHF,TGTGCCAGCTCACCCCCGGGGCGTTCTAGCAATCAGCCCCAGCATTTT
many,TRBV7-2,-,TRBJ1-3,CASSLARNSGNTIYF,TGTGCCAGCAGCTTAGCCCGAAACTCTGGAAACACCATATATTTT
-,TRBV11-2,TRBD2,TRBJ2-5,CASSLDRPGRGGLETQYF,TGTGCCAGCAGCTTAGATCGGCCGGGAAGGGGAGGGTTAGAGACCCAGTACTTC
-,TRBV12-3/TRBV12-4,TRBD1,TRBJ2-2,CASQLPTGENTGELFF,TGTGCCAGCCAACTACCGACAGGGGAGAACACCGGGGAGCTGTTTTTT